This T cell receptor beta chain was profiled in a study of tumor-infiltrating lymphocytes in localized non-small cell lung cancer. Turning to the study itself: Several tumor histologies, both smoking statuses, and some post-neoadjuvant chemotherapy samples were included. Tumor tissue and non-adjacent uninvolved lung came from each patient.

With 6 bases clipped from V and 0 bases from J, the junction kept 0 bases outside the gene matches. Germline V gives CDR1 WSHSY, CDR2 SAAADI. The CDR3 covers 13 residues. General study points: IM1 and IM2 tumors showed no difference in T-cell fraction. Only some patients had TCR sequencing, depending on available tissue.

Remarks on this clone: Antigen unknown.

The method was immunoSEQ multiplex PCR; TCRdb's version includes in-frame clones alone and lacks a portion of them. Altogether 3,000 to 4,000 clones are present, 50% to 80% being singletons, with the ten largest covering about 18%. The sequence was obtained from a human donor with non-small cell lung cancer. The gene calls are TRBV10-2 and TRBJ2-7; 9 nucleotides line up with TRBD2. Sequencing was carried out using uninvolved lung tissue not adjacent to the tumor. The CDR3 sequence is CASRTSGSYEQYF. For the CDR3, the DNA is TGCGCCAGCAGGACTAGCGGCTCCTACGAGCAGTACTTC.